The 32 T cell receptor beta chains in this list originate from one sample, sequenced in a study of T cell clonality in common variable immunodeficiency. The assay was immunoSEQ multiplex PCR, and TCRdb's table has in-frame clones only and misses some. Altogether roughly 51,000 clones were found in the sample, and no singletons occur. Sequences were obtained from peripheral blood mononuclear cells. These receptors came from a person aged 18-70 years in good health.

This clone was seen many times. The read finishes 3 residues shy of the CDR3 end, and the germline J gene is used to complete it. The chain couples TRBV5-1 to TRBJ2-3; possible D gene TRBD2, 6 bases. V shed 4 bases and J shed 1 base, with 13 bases lying between them. In germline, CDR1 is SGHRS, CDR2 YFSETQ. This CDR3 region has 15 residues. The CDR3 spells CASSPRIAGTDTQYF. CDR3 DNA (partial): TGCGCCAGCAGCCCTCGGATAGCGGGCACAGATACG. The whole variable domain, remainder taken from reference TRBV5-1 and TRBJ2-3, is KAGVTQTPRYLIKTRGQQVTLSCSPISGHRSVSWYQQTPGQGLQFLFEYFSETQRNKGNFPGRFSGRQFSNSRSEMNVSTLELGDSALYLCASSPRIAGTDTQYFGPGTRLTVL.

The sample holds many counts of this clone. From the germline J gene comes the end of the CDR3, since the read stops 3 residues before it. The rearrangement uses TRBV14 and TRBJ1-1; no firm D call. Germline assignment: CDR1 SGHDN and CDR2 FVKESK. This CDR3 has 13 residues. V was shortened by 5 bases and J by 1 base, with 8 bases between the two germline ends. CDR3 bases read: TGTGCCAGCAGCTCAGAACGGAACACTGAA. This sequence encodes CASSSERNTE. The CDR3 in its entirety is CASSSERNTEAFF.

There are many counts of this clone. The CDR3 is cut off 3 residues early in the read; its end comes from the germline J gene. The chain recombines TRBV30 with TRBJ1-1; D is possibly TRBD1 (5 bases). Germline lookup yields CDR1 GTSNPN and CDR2 SVGIG (reference sequence). V was shortened by 0 bases and J by 5 bases, with 13 bases between the two germline ends. The CDR3 has 14 residues. Partial CDR3 DNA: TGTGCCTGGAGTGTTATAGGAGGGGAGACTGAA. Translation gives CAWSVIGGETE. The CDR3 in full is CAWSVIGGETEAFF.

This clone has at least ten counts. The read terminates 3 residues ahead of where the CDR3 ends, so the germline J gene completes it. The V and J genes are TRBV12-3 or TRBV12-4 and TRBJ2-2; 10 nucleotides align to TRBD2. This CDR3 has 14 amino acids. V dropped 6 bases and J dropped 6; count of bases not matched to a gene: 4. The covered CDR3 bases are TGTGCCAGCAGCCCCCTAGCGGGGGCCGGGGAG. Translated, it gives CASSPLAGAGE. The whole CDR3 protein is CASSPLAGAGELFF.

This clone was counted between two and nine times. The CDR3 end falls 3 residues outside the read, so it is completed with the germline J gene. The chain joins TRBV18 to TRBJ2-1, with 8 bases lining up with TRBD1. V shed 2 bases, J shed 6 bases, and the junction held 6 bases outside the gene matches. This CDR3 region has 15 residues. Germline CDR1 reads KGHSH; CDR2 reads LQKENI. The part of the CDR3 DNA that was read is TGTGCCAGCTCACCAGCGACAGGGGTAGGCAATGAG. This codes for CASSPATGVGNE. The full CDR3 protein is CASSPATGVGNEQFF.

To note about this clone: The observed sequence ends 3 residues before the CDR3 terminus, with the missing tail filled in from the germline J gene. This rearrangement joins TRBV20-1 to TRBJ1-1; D unresolved. The CDR3 contains 13 residues. Germline CDR1 reads DFQATT; CDR2 reads SNEGSKA (reference sequence). V was trimmed by 1 base and J by 5 bases, leaving 11 bases between them. The CDR3 is CSARVHRATEAFF. The CDR3 bases that were read are TGCAGTGCTAGAGTTCATAGGGCTACTGAA.

This clone was recorded many times. The sequenced CDR3 bases are TGTGCCAGCAGTTTTAGCGCGGTACAAGAGACC. This gives the protein CASSFSAVQET. The full CDR3 reads CASSFSAVQETQYF. V is TRBV28 and J is TRBJ2-5; TRBD2 might be the D (5 bases). The read ends 3 residues before the CDR3 terminus; that terminus is restored from the germline J gene. There are 14 residues in the CDR3. The V end was cut by 3 bases, the J end by 2 bases, with 10 bases between. Germline CDR1 reads MDHEN; CDR2 reads SYDVKM.

This clone was seen ten or more times. With the read ending 3 residues before the CDR3 end, the germline J gene is used to fill in that end. The rearrangement joins TRBV30 to TRBJ2-5, with a weak D call TRBD1 (5 bases). The CDR3 totals 13 residues. Germline-derived CDR1 and CDR2 are GTSNPN and SVGIG (reference sequence). Between the trimmed V and J ends, which lost 0 bases and 1 base, there was a span of 6 bases. The sequenced CDR3 bases are TGTGCCTGGAGTGTAGGGGCCCAAGAGACC. Translating it yields CAWSVGAQET. The CDR3, in full, reads CAWSVGAQETQYF.

This clone has a count of ten or more. The read comes to an end 3 residues before the CDR3 does, leaving the germline J gene to fill in the end. The V gene is TRBV4-1, the J gene TRBJ1-4; the D is unclear. From germline, CDR1 is MGHRA and CDR2 YSYEKL. Trimming took off 0 bases at V and 0 bases at J, with 11 bases between the two ends. This CDR3 comprises 17 residues. The DNA read from the CDR3 is TGCGCCAGCAGCCAAGAAGCCTTACAGTCAACTAATGAAAAA. It yields the protein CASSQEALQSTNEK. The complete CDR3 sequence is CASSQEALQSTNEKLFF.

This clone was picked up many times. The read ends 3 residues early relative to the CDR3; the germline J gene fills the gap. The gene calls are TRBV20-1 and TRBJ2-1, with 14 bases lining up with TRBD2. V lost 5 bases and J lost 6; bases outside the gene matches: 6. The CDR3 is 15 residues long. Per germline, CDR1 DFQATT and CDR2 SNEGSKA (reference sequence). CDR3 residues: CSARTGTSGSNEQFF. The DNA read from the CDR3 is TGCAGTGCTCGCACCGGGACTAGCGGGAGCAATGAG.

This clone was seen at least ten times. CDR3: CASSSETYEQYF. The DNA read from the CDR3 is TGTGCCAGCAGTTCAGAAACCTACGAG. This sequence joins TRBV5-4 and TRBJ2-7; D is undetermined. With the read ending 3 residues before the CDR3 end, the germline J gene is used to fill in that end. V lost 5 bases and J lost 2, with 8 bases in between. The CDR3 extends over 12 amino acids. Germline V gene lookup returns CDR1 SGHNT and CDR2 YYREEE (reference sequence).

This clone showed up many times. The CDR3 is cut off 3 residues early in the read; its end comes from the germline J gene. The chain has TRBV20-1 and TRBJ1-2; 10 nucleotides align to TRBD1. V lost 5 bases and J lost 7; bases outside the gene matches: 10. The CDR3 sequence is 14 residues long. CDR1 and CDR2 (germline): DFQATT, SNEGSKA (reference sequence). CDR3 loop: CSARNSGQGVGYTF. The part of the CDR3 DNA that was read is TGCAGTGCTCGAAACTCTGGACAGGGGGTTGGC.

In its sample, this clone was seen a few times. The observed sequence ends 3 residues before the CDR3 terminus, with the missing tail filled in from the germline J gene. J is TRBJ2-1 and V is TRBV29-1; perhaps TRBD1 as D (6 bases). Germline V gives CDR1 SQVTM, CDR2 ANQGSEA. Trimming removed 6 bases at V and 8 bases at J, with 20 bases between. The CDR3 totals 14 residues. Incomplete CDR3 DNA: TGCAGCGTGTTTAGCGCAGGGACAAGGGATGAG. It yields the protein CSVFSAGTRDE. From start to end, the CDR3 is CSVFSAGTRDEQFF.

The table lists this clone with many counts. The CDR3 is CASSLDRLRGQPQHF. Incomplete CDR3 DNA: TGTGCCAGCAGCTTGGACCGACTCAGGGGTCAGCCC. V usage is TRBV11-2 and J usage is TRBJ1-5, with D tentatively TRBD1 (6 bases). The read ends 3 residues before the CDR3 terminus; that terminus is restored from the germline J gene. The germline V and J ends were trimmed by 3 bases and 6 bases, with 15 bases remaining between them. Germline loops: CDR1 SGHAT, CDR2 FQNNGV. The CDR3 covers 15 residues.

This clone was counted many times. From the germline J gene comes the end of the CDR3, since the read stops 3 residues before it. The chain has TRBV12-5 and TRBJ2-3; 7 nucleotides align to TRBD1. V shed 2 bases, J shed 1 base, and the junction held 3 bases outside the gene matches. Germline CDR1 LGHNT, CDR2 FRNRAP. The CDR3 runs to 15 residues. The CDR3 DNA, read in part, is TGTGCTAGTGGTTTGACAGGGGACCGCACAGATACG. Residues: CASGLTGDRTDT. The whole CDR3 is CASGLTGDRTDTQYF.

This clone turned up a few times. CDR3: CASSLAIAGGVTQYF. The CDR3 DNA, read in part, is TGCGCCAGCAGCCTAGCAATAGCGGGAGGTGTTACG. V usage is TRBV5-1 and J usage is TRBJ2-3; 10 bases fit TRBD2. The read terminates 3 residues ahead of where the CDR3 ends, so the germline J gene completes it. CDR1 and CDR2 (germline): SGHRS, YFSETQ. The CDR3 runs to 15 residues. Trimming cost V 4 bases and J 8 bases; bases outside gene matches: 10.

This clone appeared a few times. The junction does not match germline at one end; this may be a read error. Additional DNA sequences in this sample encode the identical CDR3. Partial CDR3 DNA: TGCGCCATCAGTGAGGGTGGGACAGGGGGCGCCTACAATGAG. This sequence encodes CAISEGGTGGAYNE. The CDR3 as a whole reads CAISEGGTGGAYNEQFF. The chain has TRBV10-3 and TRBJ2-1, with 12 bases aligning to TRBD1. The read finishes 3 residues shy of the CDR3 end, and the germline J gene is used to complete it. The CDR3 covers 17 residues. CDR1 ENHRY and CDR2 SYGVKD come from the germline V gene.

This clone was seen ten or more times. The covered CDR3 bases are TGTGCCAGTAGCAGAACCCCCGGACAGCAGTACCAAGAGACC. Translation: CASSRTPGQQYQET. The whole CDR3 protein is CASSRTPGQQYQETQYF. The V gene is TRBV19, the J gene TRBJ2-5, with D maybe TRBD1 (6 bases). The CDR3 is cut off 3 residues early in the read; its end comes from the germline J gene. Germline lookup yields CDR1 LNHDA and CDR2 SQIVND (reference sequence). V lost 6 bases and J 0 bases, leaving 20 bases between the germline ends. The CDR3 consists of 17 residues.

The table lists this clone with many counts. Read coverage stops 3 residues before the CDR3 terminus; the germline J gene supplies the remainder. The V call is TRBV12-3 or TRBV12-4, the J call TRBJ1-6, with D tentatively TRBD1 (5 bases). Trimming took 1 base from V and 9 from J, leaving 13 bases between them. The CDR3 has 15 amino acids. The sequenced CDR3 bases are TGTGCCAGCAGTTTAGACCGCCAGGGCGGTTCACCC. This encodes CASSLDRQGGSP. The CDR3 in its entirety is CASSLDRQGGSPLHF.

This clone has at least ten counts. The DNA ends 3 residues before the CDR3 does, and the rest of the CDR3 is filled in from the germline J gene. The chain is built from TRBV7-2 and TRBJ2-2, with 8 bases matching TRBD1. V dropped 3 bases and J dropped 3; count of bases not matched to a gene: 3. CDR1 and CDR2 (germline): SGHTA, FQGNSA. This CDR3 has 15 residues. The CDR3 bases that were read are TGTGCCAGCAGCTTCGACAGGGGAGACACCGGGGAG. Its translation is CASSFDRGDTGE. From start to end, the CDR3 is CASSFDRGDTGELFF.

This clone was counted ten times or more. The CDR3 is cut off 3 residues early in the read; its end comes from the germline J gene. The chain joins TRBV20-1 to TRBJ1-1, with TRBD1 matching 9 bases. Germline lookup yields CDR1 DFQATT and CDR2 SNEGSKA (reference sequence). The CDR3 covers 12 residues. The CDR3: CSATTGGEEAFF. The CDR3 DNA, read in part, is TGCAGTGCAACGACAGGGGGAGAGGAA.

This clone was seen repeatedly, ten times or more. This may be a read error, as it is one base from a much larger clone. The read finishes 3 residues shy of the CDR3 end, and the germline J gene is used to complete it. Other DNA sequences in this specimen translate into the identical CDR3. The rearrangement links TRBV5-5 to TRBJ1-1; tentatively, D is TRBD1 (5 bases). The germline V gene has CDR1 SGHKS and CDR2 YYEKEE (reference sequence). The CDR3 is 13 amino acids. CDR3 residues: CASNKNGATEAFF. Partial CDR3 DNA: TGTGCCAGCAACAAAAATGGGGCCACTGAG.

This clone was seen many times. The read gets to within 3 residues of the CDR3 end, and the germline J gene fills in the rest. The V gene is TRBV5-1, the J gene TRBJ1-3; D not certain. Germline-derived CDR1 and CDR2 are SGHRS and YFSETQ. V gave up 0 bases and J gave up 0 bases, with 7 bases separating them. The CDR3 is 15 residues long. This CDR3 reads CASSLAGNSGNTIYF. The sequenced CDR3 bases are TGCGCCAGCAGCTTGGCAGGCAACTCTGGAAACACC.

This clone was seen repeatedly, ten times or more. The read stops 3 residues short of the end of the CDR3; the missing end is completed from the germline J gene. The chain uses TRBV5-4 and TRBJ1-1; 9 bases match TRBD1. The CDR3 is made up of 15 amino acids. CDR1 is SGHNT, CDR2 YYREEE, per germline (reference sequence). Losses at the gene ends were 4 bases for V and 0 bases for J; bases not matched to a gene: 4. The CDR3 bases that were read are TGTGCCAGCAGCCGCGGACAGGGGTTGAACACTGAA. This encodes CASSRGQGLNTE. The entire CDR3 reads CASSRGQGLNTEAFF.

To note about this clone: The CDR3 extends 3 residues past the end of the read, so its final part is completed from the germline J gene. The chain carries TRBV19 and TRBJ2-7; perhaps D is TRBD1 or TRBD2 (5 bases each). The germline CDR1 and CDR2 sequences are LNHDA and SQIVND (reference sequence). This CDR3 has 14 residues. V gave up 4 bases and J gave up 0 bases, with 10 bases separating them. CDR3 region: CASSRAGSSYEQYF. Incomplete CDR3 DNA: TGTGCCAGTAGTAGAGCAGGGAGCTCCTACGAG.

This clone was found many times. The observed sequence ends 3 residues before the CDR3 terminus, with the missing tail filled in from the germline J gene. The chain has TRBV19 and TRBJ1-2; possible D gene TRBD1, 6 bases. With 7 bases removed from V and 2 bases from J, the gap between germline ends came to 11 bases. The CDR3 is 13 amino acids. Germline V lookup: CDR1 LNHDA, CDR2 SQIVND (reference sequence). The chain's CDR3 is CASTRGINYGYTF. The part of the CDR3 DNA that was read is TGTGCCAGTACGAGGGGGATAAACTATGGC.

This clone was counted many times. The CDR3 is cut off 3 residues early in the read; its end comes from the germline J gene. The chain recombines TRBV30 with TRBJ1-1; D gene ambiguous. The CDR3 consists of 12 residues. V was pared by 1 base and J by 2 bases, with 5 bases between. Germline CDR1 and CDR2: GTSNPN and SVGIG (reference sequence). CDR3 sequence reads: CAWSGQNTEAFF. The DNA read from the CDR3 is TGTGCCTGGAGTGGACAAAACACTGAA.

This clone was detected many times. The read ends 3 residues early relative to the CDR3; the germline J gene fills the gap. The gene calls are TRBV20-1 and TRBJ2-5; weak D call: TRBD1 (5 bases). Germline V lookup: CDR1 DFQATT, CDR2 SNEGSKA (reference sequence). Trimming stripped 0 bases from V and 6 bases from J, with 20 bases between. The CDR3 has 16 amino acids. The chain's CDR3 is CSARDIFLQVIQTQYF. Partial CDR3 DNA: TGCAGTGCTAGAGATATCTTCCTACAGGTTATTCAGACC.

This clone has ten or more counts. The read finishes 3 residues shy of the CDR3 end, and the germline J gene is used to complete it. This chain connects TRBV6-2 or TRBV6-3 to TRBJ2-7; D remains ambiguous. The germline V and J ends were trimmed by 0 bases and 4 bases, with 7 bases remaining between them. The germline V gene encodes CDR1 MNHEY and CDR2 SVGEGT. The CDR3 length is 13 residues. The CDR3 here is CASSYSRTYEQYF. The DNA read from the CDR3 is TGTGCCAGCAGTTACTCGCGCACTTACGAG.

This clone has ten or more counts. CDR3 DNA, as far as it was read: TGTGCCAGCAGCTCTCAGGGGTTTGGGGTTGGC. It is translated as CASSSQGFGVG. The full CDR3 protein is CASSSQGFGVGYTF. The chain carries TRBV7-2 and TRBJ1-2; tentatively, D is TRBD1 (6 bases). The missing CDR3 end, 3 residues past where the read stops, is filled in from the germline J gene. The CDR3 has 14 amino acids. CDR1 and CDR2 (germline): SGHTA, FQGNSA. The V gene lost 4 bases and the J gene lost 7 bases, with 16 bases spanning the gap.

In its sample, this clone was seen many times. The read ends 3 residues shy of where the CDR3 ends; the end is completed using the germline J gene. The V call is TRBV19, the J call TRBJ1-1; 9 bases agree with TRBD1. Germline assignment: CDR1 LNHDA and CDR2 SQIVND (reference sequence). This CDR3 has 15 amino acids. V was clipped by 1 base and J by 4 bases; unmatched bases: 4. CDR3 residues: CASSIGQGGSTEAFF. Incomplete CDR3 DNA: TGTGCCAGTAGTATAGGACAGGGGGGAAGCACTGAA.

This clone occurred many times. The CDR3 end falls 3 residues outside the read, so it is completed with the germline J gene. The chain is built from TRBV5-1 and TRBJ2-3; TRBD2 aligns across 8 bases. This CDR3 comprises 17 residues. Per the germline V gene, CDR1 is SGHRS and CDR2 is YFSETQ. V shed 4 bases and J 6 bases; nucleotides not matched to a gene: 16. CDR3 residues: CASSLGGAGDGGDTQYF. The part of the CDR3 DNA that was read is TGCGCCAGCAGCCTGGGGGGAGCGGGAGACGGTGGTGATACG.